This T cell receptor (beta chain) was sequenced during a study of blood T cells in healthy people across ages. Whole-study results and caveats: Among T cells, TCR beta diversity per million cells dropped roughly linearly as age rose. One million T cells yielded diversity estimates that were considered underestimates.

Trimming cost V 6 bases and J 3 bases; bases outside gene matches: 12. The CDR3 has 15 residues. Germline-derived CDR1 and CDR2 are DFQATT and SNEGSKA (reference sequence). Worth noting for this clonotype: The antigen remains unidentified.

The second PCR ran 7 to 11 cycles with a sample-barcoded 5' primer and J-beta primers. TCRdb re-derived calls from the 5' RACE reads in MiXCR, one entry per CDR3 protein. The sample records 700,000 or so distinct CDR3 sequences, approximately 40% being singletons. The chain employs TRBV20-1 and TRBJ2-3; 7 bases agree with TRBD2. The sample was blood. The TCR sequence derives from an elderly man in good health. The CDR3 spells CSALRGGMRTDTQYF. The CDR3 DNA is TGCAGTGCGCTGCGGGGAGGGATGCGTACAGATACGCAGTATTTT.